This entry lists 18 T cell receptor beta chains sequenced from one sample in a study of blood T cell repertoires in COVID-19. The protocol was immunoSEQ multiplex PCR, while the TCRdb copy is restricted to in-frame clones and leaves out a portion. This sample carries about 670,000 clones, just under 90% of them seen once, and the ten largest clones take 0.2% to 0.3%. The sequencing sample was made of peripheral blood. The source is a woman aged 18-30 years with acute or convalescent COVID-19.

The chain couples TRBV24-1 to TRBJ2-1, with 10 bases aligning to TRBD1. The junction had 6 bases not matched to a gene; V was cut back by 7 bases and J by 4 bases. This CDR3 has 15 amino acids. Germline CDR1 KGHDR, CDR2 SFDVKD. CDR3 sequence: CATSRTGGQYNEQFF. DNA of the CDR3: TGTGCCACCAGCAGGACAGGGGGACAATACAATGAGCAGTTCTTC.

V is TRBV29-1 and J is TRBJ1-1; D is undetermined. This CDR3 has 13 residues. Germline V gene lookup returns CDR1 SQVTM and CDR2 ANQGSEA. V lost 1 base and J 5 bases, leaving 11 bases between the germline ends. The DNA of the CDR3 is TGCAGCGTTGAAGCGGGGTTCAATACTGAAGCTTTCTTT. Translated: CSVEAGFNTEAFF.

The genes are TRBV19 and TRBJ1-3; 7 bases map to TRBD1. The CDR3 has 14 amino acids. V gave up 7 bases and J gave up 8 bases; unmatched junction bases: 11. Germline-derived CDR1 and CDR2 are LNHDA and SQIVND (reference sequence). CDR3 bases: TGTGCCAGTAATGGACAGGTCGGAGGGGACACCATATATTTT. Translated: CASNGQVGGDTIYF. Drawing the rest from reference TRBV19 and TRBJ1-3, the complete variable domain is DGGITQSPKYLFRKEGQNVTLSCEQNLNHDAMYWYRQDPGQGLRLIYYSQIVNDFQKGDIAEGYSVSREKKESFPLTVTSAQKNPTAFYLCASNGQVGGDTIYFGEGSWLTVV.

This chain connects TRBV6-5 to TRBJ1-1; D unclear. The germline V gene has CDR1 MNHEY and CDR2 SVGAGI. This CDR3 spans 11 amino acids. Between the trimmed V and J ends, which lost 8 bases and 0 bases, there was a span of 4 bases. The DNA of the CDR3 is TGTGCCAGCTGGCTGAACACTGAAGCTTTCTTT. Its protein product is CASWLNTEAFF.

The genes are TRBV13 and TRBJ1-2; D is unresolved. V was pared by 0 bases and J by 3 bases, with 20 bases between. Germline CDR1 is PRHDT and CDR2 is FYEKMQ (reference sequence). The CDR3 spans 18 residues. The CDR3 region has the DNA TGTGCCAGCAGCTTAGGGAGGTCGGTCGGAGGGAGGGACTATGGCTACACCTTC. Its protein is CASSLGRSVGGRDYGYTF.

The chain has TRBV10-3 and TRBJ2-7, with D possibly matching TRBD1 (5 bases). With 2 bases removed from V and 4 bases from J, the gap between germline ends came to 12 bases. The CDR3 runs 14 residues. In germline, CDR1 is ENHRY, CDR2 SYGVKD. The CDR3 reads CAISEAGPNYEQYF. Here the CDR3 DNA reads TGTGCCATCAGTGAGGCAGGGCCAAATTACGAGCAGTACTTC.

The rearrangement links TRBV6-4 to TRBJ2-7, with 8 positions matching TRBD2. CDR3 length equals 15 residues. Germline CDR1 and CDR2: MRHNA and SNTAGT. Unmatched junction bases numbered 4, after V lost 3 bases and J lost 0 bases. The CDR3 loop is CASSERSGSSYEQYF. DNA for the CDR3: TGTGCCAGCAGTGAGAGGAGCGGGAGCTCCTACGAGCAGTACTTC.

A few counts support this clone. The chain has TRBV18 and TRBJ1-2, with D possibly matching TRBD1 (5 bases). V dropped 5 bases and J dropped 4 bases, with 17 bases sitting between them. This CDR3 comprises 15 residues. Germline loops: CDR1 KGHSH, CDR2 LQKENI. For the CDR3, the DNA is TGTGCCAGCTCAGAAAGTCAGGGTACCCTCTATGGCTACACCTTC. This codes for CASSESQGTLYGYTF.

This clone was seen once. V usage is TRBV5-5 and J usage is TRBJ2-7; 14 bases are shared with TRBD2. The CDR3 covers 16 residues. The ends lost 3 bases at V and 4 bases at J; junction bases unmatched: 6. Germline V CDR1 and CDR2: SGHKS, YYEKEE (reference sequence). Here the CDR3 reads CASSSTGTSGGYEQYF. The CDR3 nucleotides read TGTGCCAGCAGCTCAACCGGGACTAGCGGGGGTTACGAGCAGTACTTC.

Only a few counts were recorded for this clone. This chain links TRBV6-5 with TRBJ1-2; D unresolved. Trimming took off 2 bases at V and 5 bases at J, with 15 bases between the two ends. CDR3 length: 15 residues. Per the germline V gene, CDR1 is MNHEY and CDR2 is SVGAGI. The DNA for the CDR3 is TGTGCCAGCAGTTACACTAGCGACAAAAGATATGGCTACACCTTC. It yields the protein CASSYTSDKRYGYTF.

This clone was counted a few times. CDR3 sequence reads: CASSGGLAGFSYNEQFF. DNA of the CDR3: TGTGCCAGCAGCGGAGGACTAGCGGGGTTCTCCTACAATGAGCAGTTCTTC. The J gene is TRBJ2-1, the V gene TRBV9; 12 bases agree with TRBD2. This CDR3 has 17 amino acids. The germline V gene has CDR1 SGDLS and CDR2 YYNGEE. Germline trimming cut 3 bases from V and 0 bases from J; bases unmatched to any gene: 4.

This rearrangement joins TRBV7-8 to TRBJ1-5, with D maybe TRBD1 (6 bases). Per germline, CDR1 SGHVS and CDR2 FQNEAQ. The CDR3 covers 15 residues. Trimming left V 5 bases short and J 3 bases short, with 14 bases between. The CDR3 loop is CASSPPGQYNQPQHF. CDR3 DNA: TGTGCCAGCAGCCCGCCCGGACAGTACAATCAGCCCCAGCATTTT.

CDR3 bases: TGTGCCAGCAGTTTTCCCCACAGGGGTGAGCAGTTCTTC. Its translation is CASSFPHRGEQFF. This sequence joins TRBV27 and TRBJ2-1; TRBD1 matches at 7 bases. Germline V CDR1 and CDR2: MNHEY, SMNVEV (reference sequence). After removal of 3 bases from V and 9 bases from J, the junction contained 5 bases not matched to a gene. The CDR3 runs to 13 residues.

This chain connects TRBV5-1 to TRBJ1-1; 8 nucleotides agree with TRBD1. The V segment lost 7 bases and the J segment 4 bases; nucleotides outside the gene matches: 15. CDR1 SGHRS and CDR2 YFSETQ come from the germline V gene. CDR3 length: 16 residues. The DNA for the CDR3 is TGCGCCAGCGTTTCAGGGGGCGATGGGGGAGGCACTGAAGCTTTCTTT. Translation gives CASVSGGDGGGTEAFF.

The chain is built from TRBV19 and TRBJ1-1, with no clear D. V lost 7 bases and J lost 3, with 18 bases in between. Germline CDR1 is LNHDA and CDR2 is SQIVND (reference sequence). This CDR3 spans 15 amino acids. The CDR3 DNA sequence: TGTGCCAGTACCTACCCCGGGCGGGGTCACACTGAAGCTTTCTTT. Encoded protein: CASTYPGRGHTEAFF. Combining the CDR3 with reference TRBV19 and TRBJ1-1 gives the whole variable domain DGGITQSPKYLFRKEGQNVTLSCEQNLNHDAMYWYRQDPGQGLRLIYYSQIVNDFQKGDIAEGYSVSREKKESFPLTVTSAQKNPTAFYLCASTYPGRGHTEAFFGQGTRLTVV.

The chain's CDR3 is CASSLKAGLVGGYTF. Here the CDR3 DNA reads TGCGCCAGCAGCTTGAAAGCAGGGCTGGTAGGTGGCTACACCTTC. The chain is built from TRBV5-1 and TRBJ1-2, with D perhaps matching TRBD1 (5 bases). Deletions cut 1 base from V and 7 bases from J, with 17 bases between. The germline V gene has CDR1 SGHRS and CDR2 YFSETQ. This CDR3 comprises 15 residues.

The J gene is TRBJ1-5, the V gene TRBV19, with D perhaps TRBD1 (5 bases). Germline V gene sequence: CDR1 LNHDA, CDR2 SQIVND (reference sequence). The V end was cut by 4 bases, the J end by 4 bases, with 14 bases between. The CDR3 runs to 15 residues. The CDR3 DNA reads as TGTGCCAGTAGTAACCTTGGCAGGGATAATCAGCCCCAGCATTTT. Its protein is CASSNLGRDNQPQHF.

J is TRBJ2-2 and V is TRBV28, with TRBD1 matching over 9 bases. V shed 1 base, J shed 6 bases, and the junction held 12 bases outside the gene matches. This CDR3 region has 18 residues. Germline V gives CDR1 MDHEN, CDR2 SYDVKM. The CDR3 here is CASSLSPGQGVLPGELFF. The CDR3 nucleotides read TGTGCCAGCAGTTTATCCCCGGGACAGGGAGTTCTTCCCGGGGAGCTGTTTTTT.